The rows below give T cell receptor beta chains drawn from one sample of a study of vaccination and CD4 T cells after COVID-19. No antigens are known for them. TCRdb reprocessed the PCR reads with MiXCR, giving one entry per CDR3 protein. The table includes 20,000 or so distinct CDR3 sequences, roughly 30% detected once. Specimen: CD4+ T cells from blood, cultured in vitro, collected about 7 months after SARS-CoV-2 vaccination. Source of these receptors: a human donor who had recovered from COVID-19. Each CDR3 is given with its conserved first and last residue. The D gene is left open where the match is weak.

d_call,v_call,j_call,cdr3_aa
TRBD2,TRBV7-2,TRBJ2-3,CASSRRELTDTQYF
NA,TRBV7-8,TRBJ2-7,CASSLPNPYERHPEYF
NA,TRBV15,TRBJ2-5,CATSRGDPRVETQYF
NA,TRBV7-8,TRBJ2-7,CASSKGASATSYEQYF
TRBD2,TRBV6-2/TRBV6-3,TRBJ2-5,CASTLAGVETQYF
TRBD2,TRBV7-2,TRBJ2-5,CASSLALPPGRGSKTQYF
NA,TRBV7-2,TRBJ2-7,CASSLNGGLDEQYF
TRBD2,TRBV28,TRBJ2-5,CASSQPGLAGETQYF
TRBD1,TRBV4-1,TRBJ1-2,CASSQVHRGLDGYTF
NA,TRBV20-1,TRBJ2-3,CSASILSIDTQYF
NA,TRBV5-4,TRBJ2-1,CASSSGLDYNEQFF
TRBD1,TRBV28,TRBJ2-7,CASSPTGAYEQYF
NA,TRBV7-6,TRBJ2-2,CASSYTSITGELFF
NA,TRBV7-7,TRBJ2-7,CASSLVRGYEQYF
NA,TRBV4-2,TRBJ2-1,CASSQEWTDNEQFF
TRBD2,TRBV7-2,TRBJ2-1,CASSLASGSHNEQFF
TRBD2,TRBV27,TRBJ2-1,CASSPRLAGVENEQFF
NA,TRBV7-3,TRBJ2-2,CASSLRGTGELFF
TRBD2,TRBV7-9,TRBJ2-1,CASSGWTSGEQFF
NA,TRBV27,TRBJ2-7,CASSPTLNRKPYEQYF
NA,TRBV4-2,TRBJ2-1,CASSREENEQFF
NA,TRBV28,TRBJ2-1,CASSTLNEQLF
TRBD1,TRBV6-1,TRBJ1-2,CASSEAEGDRVFYGYTF
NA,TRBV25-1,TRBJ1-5,CASGGGWNQPQHF
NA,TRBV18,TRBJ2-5,CASSLSFGETQYF
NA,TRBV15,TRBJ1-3,CATSRDLGSHNTIYF
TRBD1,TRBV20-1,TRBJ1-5,CSARDPTGIQPQHF
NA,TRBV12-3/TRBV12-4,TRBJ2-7,CASSSLRRAYEQYF